This T cell receptor beta chain came from a study of blood T cells in healthy people across ages. This clonotype was counted only a few times. What it binds is not known. Sample donors were healthy Caucasian individuals that came from Russia, aged about 6 to 100. A second PCR of about 6 to 12 cycles used a sample-barcoded 5' primer and a J-beta primer mix. Each CDR3 protein gets one entry after TCRdb re-called the 5' RACE reads with MiXCR. The top ten hold 7% to 9% of the sample, which has about 1.7 million distinct CDR3 sequences, 28% seen once. The germline V gene has CDR1 LGHDT and CDR2 YNNKEL (reference sequence). The CDR3 is made up of 16 amino acids. With 0 bases removed from V and 7 bases from J, the gap between germline ends came to 18 bases. Study outcomes and limitations: Observed TCR beta diversity showed a strong correlation with the percentage of naive T cells as measured by flow cytometry. PBMC samples, being unsorted, prevented any conclusive comparison of naive and antigen-experienced cells.

The receptor was derived from a woman in her thirties in good health. Sequencing was performed on blood. This chain joins TRBV3-1 and TRBJ1-2; tentatively, D is TRBD1 (6 bases). CDR3 amino acids: CASSQEVSGTLAGYTF. CDR3 nucleotides: TGTGCCAGCAGCCAAGAGGTATCCGGGACACTGGCTGGCTACACCTTC.